The table lists the clone carrying this TCR beta chain with a count of one. V was trimmed by 3 bases and J by 6 bases, leaving 15 bases between them. CDR3 length: 15 amino acids. The germline V gene encodes CDR1 LNHNV and CDR2 YYDKDF (reference sequence). This sample stems from a study of blood T cell repertoires in COVID-19. Across the whole study: Acute and convalescent COVID-19 specimens originated in the United States, Italy and Spain. Nucleic acid was either cDNA or gDNA, and it came from T cells, B-cell-depleted T cells, or PBMCs.

Original handling: From reference gene primer amplification, estimates of nucleated cell counts were derived. Produced via immunoSEQ multiplex PCR; TCRdb's table is partial and in-frame only. D and trimming come from the DNA, and the V and J calls and clone size come from that table. This sample has over 250,000 clones, with 60% to 75% found just once. This clonotype was sampled from a woman of 80 years or more with acute or convalescent COVID-19. Sequencing was done on a sample of peripheral blood. The rearrangement joins TRBV15 to TRBJ1-5; TRBD1 is a possible D gene (5 bases). In DNA, the CDR3 is TGTGCCACCAGCAGGGCTTCAGGGCAGGGTCAGCCCCAGCATTTT. This gives the protein CATSRASGQGQPQHF. The full variable domain, in which reference TRBV15 and TRBJ1-5 provide the parts outside the CDR3, is DAMVIQNPRYQVTQFGKPVTLSCSQTLNHNVMYWYQQKSSQAPKLLFHYYDKDFNNEADTPDNFQSRRPNTSFCFLDIRSPGLGDTAMYLCATSRASGQGQPQHFGDGTRLSIL.